The entry that follows covers one T cell receptor beta chain sequence. Antigen specificity is unknown. Graves' hyperthyroidism qualified as stable when ophthalmopathy did not progress within 18 months. The authors obtained PBMCs from over 8.5 ml of fresh peripheral blood. The CDR3 regions of TCR beta were amplified from RNA transcripts. The TCR CDR3 was amplified in a first-round RT-PCR using the HTBI primer set. TCRdb re-analysed the multiplex PCR reads in MiXCR, keeping a single row per CDR3 protein. Of about 350,000 distinct CDR3 sequences listed, 11% to 15% were seen once; the top ten hold around 23%. Germline V gives CDR1 MNHEY, CDR2 SVGEGT. V dropped 7 bases and J dropped 4 bases, with 14 bases sitting between them. The CDR3 is 14 amino acids. This specimen belongs to a study of T cells in Graves' hyperthyroidism and ophthalmopathy. Study-wide results and caveats: Ophthalmopathy was predicted by the model a median of approximately six months ahead of onset.

The sequenced sample was blood. The rearrangement joins TRBV6-2 or TRBV6-3 to TRBJ1-5; D ambiguous. This clonotype was obtained from a woman in her twenties or thirties with Graves' hyperthyroidism. The CDR3 loop reads CASTLEGGNQPQHF. CDR3 nucleotide sequence: TGTGCCAGCACCCTTGAGGGAGGGAATCAGCCCCAGCATTTT.